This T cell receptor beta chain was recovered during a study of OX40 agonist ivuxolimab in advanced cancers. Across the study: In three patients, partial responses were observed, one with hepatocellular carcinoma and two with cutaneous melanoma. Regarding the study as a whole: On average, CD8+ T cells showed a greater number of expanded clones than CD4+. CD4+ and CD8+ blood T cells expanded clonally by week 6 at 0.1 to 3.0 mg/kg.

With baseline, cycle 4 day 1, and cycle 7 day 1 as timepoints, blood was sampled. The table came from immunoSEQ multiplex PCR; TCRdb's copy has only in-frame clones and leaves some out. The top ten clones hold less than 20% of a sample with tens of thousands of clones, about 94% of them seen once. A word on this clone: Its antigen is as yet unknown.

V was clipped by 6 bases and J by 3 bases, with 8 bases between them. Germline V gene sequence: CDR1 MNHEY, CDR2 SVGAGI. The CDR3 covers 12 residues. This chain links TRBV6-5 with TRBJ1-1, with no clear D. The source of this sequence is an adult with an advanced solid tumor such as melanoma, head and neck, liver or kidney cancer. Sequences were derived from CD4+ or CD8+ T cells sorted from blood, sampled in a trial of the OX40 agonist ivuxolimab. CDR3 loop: CASRLGDTEAFF. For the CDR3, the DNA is TGTGCCAGCAGACTTGGGGACACTGAAGCTTTCTTT.